The rows below give T cell receptor beta chains drawn from one sample of a study of cytomegalovirus exposure and HLA in healthy donors. Using immunoSEQ multiplex PCR, the repertoire was profiled, and TCRdb retains in-frame clones only, with some absent. This sample has about 150,000 clones; 91% occur once, and the top ten carry 0.6% to 0.8%. The sequenced sample was PBMCs. These receptors were collected from a man aged 18 to 29 in good health and CMV-seronegative. Each CDR3 is given without its conserved first and last residue.

>TRBV2|TRBJ1-5
ASMDRGGQPQH
>TRBV2|TRBJ1-2
ASSDSNYGYT
>TRBV6-5|TRBJ1-5
ASKLMQGDQPQH
>TRBV5-4|TRBJ2-2
ASGRRDSYTGELF
>TRBV29-1|TRBJ1-1
SVRGQREAF
>TRBV6-1|TRBJ1-3
ASSAQGFSGNTIY
>TRBV18|TRBJ2-1
ASSPQGHEQF
>TRBV19|TRBJ1-6
ASSINRDGSPLH
>TRBV4-1|TRBJ1-3
ASSQSSREAGNTIY
>TRBV6-5|TRBJ2-3
ASSPMGLSTDTQY
>TRBV27|TRBJ1-6
ASSLRDYYDSPLH
>TRBV7-3|TRBJ1-6
ASSLTVDRGGSPLH
>TRBV5-1|TRBJ2-3
ASSLGGQSTDTQY
>TRBV19|TRBJ2-3
ASSRTSNRRASTDTQY
>TRBV5-1|TRBJ2-7
ASSWDGGASYEQY
>TRBV27|TRBJ2-1
ASSLSKGGGPLNEQF
>TRBV4-1|TRBJ2-7
ASSQESGQGFYEQY
>TRBV9|TRBJ2-2
ASSLLAGLTGELF
>TRBV29-1|TRBJ2-3
SVTGTPHTDTQY
>TRBV10-2|TRBJ1-2
ASSEAAGLNYGYT
>TRBV27|TRBJ2-7
ASRLRPGTGPNEQY
>TRBV9|TRBJ1-1
ASSVATGGSEAF
>TRBV9|TRBJ1-3
ASSPERGQNSGNTIY
>TRBV7-2|TRBJ1-4
ASSLRQGWEKLF
>TRBV6-1|TRBJ1-4
ASSELKDRGWEKLF
>TRBV1|TRBJ2-4
TSSDFSGGRWIQY
>TRBV30|TRBJ2-1
AHNPRGVSSYNEQF
>TRBV4-1|TRBJ2-3
ASSRSAGARTTDTQY
>TRBV18|TRBJ1-1
ASSRSGTTNTEAF
>TRBV5-1|TRBJ1-4
ASSFTATNEKLF
>TRBV6-4|TRBJ2-5
ASSDPNDRTEQETQY
>TRBV7-2|TRBJ1-1
ASNAPGGWIVGTEAF
>TRBV29-1|TRBJ2-5
SAETGDTFGGTQY
>TRBV5-6|TRBJ2-1
ASSGRPRNEQF
>TRBV27|TRBJ2-6
ASTPRGSGANVLT
>TRBV4-1|TRBJ2-7
ASSQDRVQGEQY
>TRBV4-1|TRBJ2-2
ASGLSGSGTGELF
>TRBV6-6|TRBJ2-1
ASSPTGLAGGEQF
>TRBV4-1|TRBJ1-1
ASSQSNGGGVTEAF
>TRBV30|TRBJ1-1
AWTGGAGNTEAF
>TRBV4-3|TRBJ2-1
ASSQGTTHEQF
>TRBV11-2|TRBJ1-1
ASSPGGHQNTEAF
>TRBV13|TRBJ2-1
ASSSQVSGSTYNEQF
>TRBV19|TRBJ1-2
ASSPRGDNYGYT
>TRBV7-6|TRBJ2-2
ASSLGTSGISTGELF
>TRBV18|TRBJ1-3
ASTDATGNTIY
>TRBV9|TRBJ2-6
ASSVTGTGVSGANVLT